Listed here are 6 T cell receptor beta chains from one sample, sequenced in a study of shared T cell receptors in the human thymus. Clones were read by immunoSEQ multiplex PCR, and TCRdb kept only the in-frame ones, dropping some. The table records 600,000 to 900,000 clones, roughly 85% of them present only once. These data were likewise used in another study, on human thymus T cells.

Sequencing was performed on thymocytes. These receptors were taken from a girl under three years old with a congenital heart defect.

This clone was seen a single time. This chain uses TRBV23-1 with TRBJ1-5; D gene ambiguous. TRBV23-1 is an ORF, with its function uncertain. V shed 7 bases and J shed 6 bases, with 25 bases lying between them. This CDR3 spans 17 amino acids. The DNA of the CDR3 is TGCGCCAGCACACCACGACCGACCGGGAGCAGAGGTCAGCCCCAGCATTTT. This translates into CASTPRPTGSRGQPQHF.

The CDR3 DNA sequence: TGTGCCAGCAGCACCCACGACAGGGGCTATGGCTACACCTTC. This gives the protein CASSTHDRGYGYTF. V and J are TRBV21-1 and TRBJ1-2; the tabulated D call, TRBD1, remains unverified against the DNA. TRBV21-1 is tagged as a pseudogene. The CDR3 sequence is 14 residues long.

The V and J genes are TRBV5-1 and TRBJ2-1; D might be TRBD1 (5 bases). CDR1 is SGHRS, CDR2 YFSETQ, per germline. V lost 3 bases and J lost 7, with 17 bases in between. The CDR3 length is 15 residues. CDR3 loop: CASSSSGNFGNEQFF. In DNA, the CDR3 is TGCGCCAGCAGCTCTTCAGGGAATTTTGGGAATGAGCAGTTCTTC.

The J gene is TRBJ1-2, the V gene TRBV5-1, with no clear D. The CDR3 spans 17 residues. Germline CDR1 is SGHRS and CDR2 is YFSETQ. Trimming cost V 4 bases and J 0 bases, with 19 bases left between them. This CDR3 is CASSPLAVEPTNYGYTF. CDR3 sequence (DNA): TGCGCCAGCAGCCCATTAGCGGTTGAGCCTACTAACTATGGCTACACCTTC.

A word on this clone: Other nucleotide sequences from this sample produce the same CDR3. The CDR3, as DNA: TGTGCCAGTAGTGCGGACAGGAACACTGAAGCTTTCTTT. This codes for CASSADRNTEAFF. The V and J genes are TRBV19 and TRBJ1-1; tentative D call: TRBD1 (6 bases). V was shortened by 5 bases and J by 1 base, with 8 bases between the two germline ends. The V gene's germline CDR1 is LNHDA and CDR2 SQIVND (reference sequence). The CDR3 extends over 13 amino acids.

This chain connects TRBV10-3 to TRBJ1-2; D possibly corresponds to TRBD1 (5 bases). Trimming stripped 3 bases from V and 6 bases from J, with 11 bases between. This CDR3 has 13 residues. Germline CDR1 ENHRY, CDR2 SYGVKD. The CDR3 nucleotides read TGTGCCATCAGTGACAGGGTTTATGATGGCTACACCTTC. This sequence encodes CAISDRVYDGYTF.